These T cell receptor beta chains were read from a single sample in a study of CD8 T cells in ankylosing spondylitis. Each CDR3 protein gets one entry after TCRdb re-called the 5' RACE reads with MiXCR. The sample has 750,000 to 850,000 distinct CDR3 sequences; 12% are singletons. The sample consisted of blood, either unsorted or a sorted T cell fraction (not recorded which). Receptor source: a male donor with ankylosing spondylitis. CDR3s leave out the opening cysteine and the closing phenylalanine or tryptophan. The order of the fields is J gene, V gene, CDR3 protein.

TRBJ2-1 TRBV11-2 ASSSRGERYEQF
TRBJ2-1 TRBV12-3/TRBV12-4 ASSGLSYNEQF
TRBJ2-3 TRBV6-2/TRBV6-3 ASRSLAGPPPDTQY
TRBJ2-7 TRBV5-1 ASSPASGRASYEQY
TRBJ2-2 TRBV5-5 ASSLYLQPTGELF
TRBJ2-3 TRBV29-1 SAAGTASSTDTQY
TRBJ2-2 TRBV6-5 ASSYPGGELF
TRBJ1-1 TRBV27 ASVGTKNTEAF
TRBJ1-6 TRBV6-5 ASSYVTGGKDSPLH
TRBJ2-5 TRBV18 ASSRTGGETQY
TRBJ2-3 TRBV7-9 ASSETGGTQY
TRBJ2-1 TRBV5-6 ASSPPWGEQF
TRBJ2-7 TRBV6-1 ASSLSARTAYEQY
TRBJ1-3 TRBV20-1 SAREGRVQKGNTIY
TRBJ2-1 TRBV10-3 AIRSGQGGAGESGNEQF
TRBJ2-7 TRBV15 ATSRKGAVYEQY
TRBJ2-7 TRBV27 ASSSLGTEGYEQY
TRBJ1-4 TRBV5-1 ASSWGAGKLF
TRBJ2-7 TRBV12-3/TRBV12-4 ASSRTEPYEQY
TRBJ2-2 TRBV7-2 ASSFLAGGELF
TRBJ1-1 TRBV9 ASSVEGRAYTEAF
TRBJ2-7 TRBV20-1 SARNPLAGVSEQY
TRBJ2-7 TRBV20-1 SASTLLRGTYEQY
TRBJ1-5 TRBV20-1 SAFTDRTNQPQH
TRBJ2-7 TRBV20-1 SASSPYLAGTGGSSDYEQY
TRBJ2-1 TRBV29-1 SVFQRAGRSYNEQF
TRBJ2-7 TRBV5-1 ASSGGYSLMNSYEQY
TRBJ1-1 TRBV29-1 SGDRVSEAF
TRBJ2-3 TRBV20-1 SARTSGGPRTQY
TRBJ2-1 TRBV9 ASSVGGLAGVYNEQF
TRBJ2-7 TRBV20-1 SARDWAGSLYEQY
TRBJ1-4 TRBV18 ASSPGSPTHNEKLF
TRBJ2-1 TRBV5-1 ASSLAGGINYEQF
TRBJ2-7 TRBV27 ASGHRGTYEQY
TRBJ2-7 TRBV12-3/TRBV12-4 ASSLSGVIDEQY
TRBJ2-5 TRBV7-7 ASSQTGTAETQY
TRBJ1-2 TRBV4-2 ASSQDTGGNYGYT
TRBJ1-1 TRBV25-1 ASSEYSANTEAF
TRBJ2-7 TRBV6-5 ASSLSRETYEQY
TRBJ1-6 TRBV20-1 SATRMGQDYSPLH
TRBJ2-5 TRBV7-2 ASSLWQQETQY
TRBJ2-7 TRBV25-1 ASSEYGRQY